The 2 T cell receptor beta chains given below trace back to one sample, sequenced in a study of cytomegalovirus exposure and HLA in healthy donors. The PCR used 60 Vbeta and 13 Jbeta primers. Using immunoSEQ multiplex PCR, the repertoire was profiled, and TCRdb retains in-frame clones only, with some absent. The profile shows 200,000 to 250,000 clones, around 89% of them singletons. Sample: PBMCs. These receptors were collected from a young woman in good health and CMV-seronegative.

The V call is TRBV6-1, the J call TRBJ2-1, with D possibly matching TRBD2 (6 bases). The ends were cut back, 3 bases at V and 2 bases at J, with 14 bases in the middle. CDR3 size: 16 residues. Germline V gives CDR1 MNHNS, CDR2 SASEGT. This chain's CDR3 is CASSEEGTPPYNEQFF. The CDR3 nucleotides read TGTGCCAGCAGTGAGGAGGGGACTCCGCCCTACAATGAGCAGTTCTTC.

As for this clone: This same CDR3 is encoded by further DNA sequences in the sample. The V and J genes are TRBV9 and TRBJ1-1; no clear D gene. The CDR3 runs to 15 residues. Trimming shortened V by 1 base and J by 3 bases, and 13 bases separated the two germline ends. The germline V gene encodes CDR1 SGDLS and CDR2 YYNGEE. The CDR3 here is CASSVSSGSDTEAFF. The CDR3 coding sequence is TGTGCCAGCAGCGTATCATCGGGGAGCGACACTGAAGCTTTCTTT.